A selection of T cell receptor beta chains follows, all from one sample in a study of CD8 T cells in ankylosing spondylitis. MiXCR, applied by TCRdb to the 5' RACE reads, yields one record per CDR3 protein. This table has some 250,000 distinct CDR3 sequences, about 10% appearing once. Sequenced: blood, either unsorted or a sorted T cell fraction (not recorded which). The receptors originated from a male donor with ankylosing spondylitis or in good health (not recorded which). The CDR3 runs from the conserved cysteine through the conserved F or W. The D gene is left open where the match is weak. Rows may omit the clone size; those that give it use once, few, many or a size class.

D: -; length: 15; size: many; V: TRBV5-1; J: TRBJ2-1; DNA: TGCGCCAGCAGCTCTTCCTTAGGCTCCTACAATGAGCAGTTCTTC; CDR3: CASSSSLGSYNEQFF
D: -; length: 15; size: many; V: TRBV28; J: TRBJ1-1; DNA: TGTGCCAGCAGTTTATTTGCGCGGGCGAACACTGAAGCTTTCTTT; CDR3: CASSLFARANTEAFF
D: -; length: 13; size: many; V: TRBV27; J: TRBJ2-7; DNA: TGTGCCAGCAGTTGGGACGGTTCCTACGAGCAGTACTTC; CDR3: CASSWDGSYEQYF
D: -; length: 16; size: -; V: TRBV27; J: TRBJ2-7; DNA: TGTGCCAGCAGTAAACAACAGCCCCGGTGGGTGTACGAGCAGTACTTC; CDR3: CASSKQQPRWVYEQYF
D: -; length: 14; size: many; V: TRBV10-3; J: TRBJ2-5; DNA: TGTGCCATCAGTGTGGCGGGTGGAGGGGAGACCCAGTACTTC; CDR3: CAISVAGGGETQYF
D: -; length: 14; size: many; V: TRBV5-1; J: TRBJ2-1; DNA: TGCGCCAGCAGGGACCTCAGGGGTGGGCAGGAGCAGTTCTTC; CDR3: CASRDLRGGQEQFF
D: TRBD1; length: 18; size: many; V: TRBV6-5; J: TRBJ2-5; DNA: TGTGCCAGCAGTTACTACAGGCGTCTGACAGGGGAGGAAGAGACCCAGTACTTC; CDR3: CASSYYRRLTGEEETQYF
D: -; length: 15; size: many; V: TRBV29-1; J: TRBJ2-2; DNA: TGCAGCGGGCAGGGGTGGGATACGAACACCGGGGAGCTGTTTTTT; CDR3: CSGQGWDTNTGELFF
D: TRBD2; length: 16; size: -; V: TRBV6-5; J: TRBJ2-1; DNA: TGTGCCAGCAGTTCAAAGACTAGCGGCAGGGCCTCGGAGCAGTTCTTC; CDR3: CASSSKTSGRASEQFF
D: TRBD2; length: 17; size: few; V: TRBV5-1; J: TRBJ2-1; DNA: TGCGCCAGCAGCTTGGGCCCCCAAAGCGGGGTCTACAATGAGCAGTTCTTC; CDR3: CASSLGPQSGVYNEQFF
D: -; length: 13; size: -; V: TRBV6-6; J: TRBJ2-5; DNA: TGTGCCAGCAGTTACTTCCGGCAAGAGACCCAGTACTTC; CDR3: CASSYFRQETQYF
D: TRBD2; length: 16; size: many; V: TRBV20-1; J: TRBJ2-1; DNA: TGCAGTGCTAGACATAATCCCCTAGCGGGACACAATGAGCAGTTCTTC; CDR3: CSARHNPLAGHNEQFF
D: -; length: 14; size: many; V: TRBV5-1; J: TRBJ1-2; DNA: TGCGCCAGCAGCTTGTTATACGGCGATCTCGGCTACACCTTC; CDR3: CASSLLYGDLGYTF
D: -; length: 17; size: -; V: TRBV9; J: TRBJ2-1; DNA: TGTGCCAGCAGCGTAGGTAGCCGGGCGGGCGCATACAATGAGCAGTTCTTC; CDR3: CASSVGSRAGAYNEQFF
D: -; length: 16; size: -; V: TRBV7-6; J: TRBJ2-1; DNA: TGTGCCAGCAGCTTTAAAGGACAGACCTCCTACAATGAGCAGTTCTTC; CDR3: CASSFKGQTSYNEQFF